Listed below are T cell receptor beta chains from one sample, sequenced in a study of T cell repertoires in cytomegalovirus infection. Their cognate antigens are unknown. TCRdb passed the reads through MiXCR, listing each CDR3 protein once. The sample has approximately 350,000 distinct CDR3 sequences, about 35% seen once. Sequenced material: cultured PBMCs, taken from culture after CMV antigen stimulation. Receptor source: a human donor in good health (CMV status not recorded). Some clones in this sample may be carry-over from other donors' samples. Both conserved end residues are part of each CDR3. A D gene is named only where the DNA matches it firmly. Clone size is stated in some rows and not others, as once, few, many or a class when expanded.

d_gene: TRBD2; v_gene: TRBV7-2; j_gene: TRBJ2-5; abundance: NA; CDR3aa: CASSFTSGRETQYF; CDR3nt: TGTGCCAGCAGCTTTACTAGCGGGAGGGAGACCCAGTACTTC
d_gene: NA; v_gene: TRBV7-6; j_gene: TRBJ2-5; abundance: many; CDR3aa: CASSALRLVGREETQYF; CDR3nt: TGTGCCAGCAGCGCACTCCGCCTAGTCGGGCGCGAAGAGACCCAGTACTTC
d_gene: TRBD2; v_gene: TRBV4-1; j_gene: TRBJ2-1; abundance: NA; CDR3aa: CASSQVGTGGMSEQFF; CDR3nt: TGCGCCAGCAGCCAAGTTGGTACGGGAGGTATGAGTGAGCAGTTCTTC
d_gene: NA; v_gene: TRBV5-1; j_gene: TRBJ2-1; abundance: NA; CDR3aa: CASSPLGVADNEQFF; CDR3nt: TGCGCCAGCAGCCCCTTGGGGGTCGCGGACAATGAGCAGTTCTTC
d_gene: NA; v_gene: TRBV27; j_gene: TRBJ2-1; abundance: few; CDR3aa: CASSFPGLSNEQFF; CDR3nt: TGTGCCAGCAGTTTCCCGGGACTCTCCAACGAGCAGTTCTTC
d_gene: TRBD2; v_gene: TRBV6-2/TRBV6-3; j_gene: TRBJ2-1; abundance: NA; CDR3aa: CASSRPGGRSYNEQFF; CDR3nt: TGTGCCAGCAGTCGTCCGGGAGGCCGCTCCTACAATGAGCAGTTCTTC
d_gene: NA; v_gene: TRBV3-1; j_gene: TRBJ2-2; abundance: NA; CDR3aa: CASSQRKTANTGELFF; CDR3nt: TGTGCCAGCAGCCAAAGGAAGACCGCGAACACCGGGGAGCTGTTTTTT
d_gene: NA; v_gene: TRBV18; j_gene: TRBJ1-5; abundance: NA; CDR3aa: CASSPLDLGSNQPQHF; CDR3nt: TGTGCCAGCTCACCGCTGGACCTTGGGAGCAATCAGCCCCAGCATTTT
d_gene: NA; v_gene: TRBV7-2; j_gene: TRBJ1-1; abundance: few; CDR3aa: CASSRAEGTPAFF; CDR3nt: TGTGCCAGCAGCCGGGCGGAGGGAACGCCGGCTTTCTTT
d_gene: NA; v_gene: TRBV27; j_gene: TRBJ1-1; abundance: NA; CDR3aa: CASGKWGAGTEAFF; CDR3nt: TGTGCCAGCGGAAAGTGGGGTGCCGGCACTGAAGCTTTCTTT
d_gene: NA; v_gene: TRBV5-1; j_gene: TRBJ2-1; abundance: NA; CDR3aa: CASTSHNEQFF; CDR3nt: TGCGCCAGCACATCGCACAATGAGCAGTTCTTC
d_gene: NA; v_gene: TRBV7-9; j_gene: TRBJ2-4; abundance: many; CDR3aa: CASNEQGVAKNIQYF; CDR3nt: TGTGCCAGCAACGAACAGGGTGTGGCCAAAAACATTCAGTACTTC
d_gene: NA; v_gene: TRBV7-2; j_gene: TRBJ2-5; abundance: many; CDR3aa: CASSGRTTQETQYF; CDR3nt: TGTGCCAGCAGCGGAAGGACTACGCAAGAGACCCAGTACTTC
d_gene: TRBD2; v_gene: TRBV27; j_gene: TRBJ2-1; abundance: few; CDR3aa: CASSSGLAGGGEQFF; CDR3nt: TGTGCCAGCAGTTCTGGACTAGCGGGAGGGGGGGAGCAGTTCTTC
d_gene: NA; v_gene: TRBV7-2; j_gene: TRBJ2-7; abundance: NA; CDR3aa: CASSYIREVEQYF; CDR3nt: TGTGCCAGCAGCTACATCAGGGAGGTCGAGCAGTACTTC
d_gene: NA; v_gene: TRBV4-1; j_gene: TRBJ1-1; abundance: few; CDR3aa: CASSQDGDTEAFF; CDR3nt: TGCGCCAGCAGCCAAGATGGAGACACTGAAGCTTTCTTT
d_gene: TRBD2; v_gene: TRBV12-3/TRBV12-4; j_gene: TRBJ2-1; abundance: NA; CDR3aa: CASSPRHRAGGPREQFF; CDR3nt: TGTGCCAGCAGTCCACGGCACCGAGCGGGAGGGCCGAGGGAGCAGTTCTTC
d_gene: TRBD1; v_gene: TRBV7-6; j_gene: TRBJ1-1; abundance: NA; CDR3aa: CASSADRGKTEAFF; CDR3nt: TGTGCCAGCAGCGCCGACAGGGGAAAGACTGAAGCTTTCTTT
d_gene: TRBD2; v_gene: TRBV20-1; j_gene: TRBJ2-5; abundance: NA; CDR3aa: CSAYQDAGTSGSGMSQYF; CDR3nt: TGCAGTGCCTACCAAGACGCCGGGACTAGCGGGAGTGGTATGTCCCAGTACTTC
d_gene: TRBD1; v_gene: TRBV19; j_gene: TRBJ1-5; abundance: NA; CDR3aa: CASRGQGAKSNQPQHF; CDR3nt: TGTGCCAGTAGGGGACAGGGGGCGAAGAGCAATCAGCCCCAGCATTTT
d_gene: TRBD2; v_gene: TRBV5-4; j_gene: TRBJ2-7; abundance: many; CDR3aa: CASSFQRGYSYEQYF; CDR3nt: TGTGCCAGCAGCTTCCAGCGGGGTTACTCCTACGAGCAGTACTTC
d_gene: NA; v_gene: TRBV28; j_gene: TRBJ2-7; abundance: NA; CDR3aa: CASSPPPTYEQYF; CDR3nt: TGTGCCAGCAGCCCCCCACCAACCTACGAGCAGTACTTC
d_gene: NA; v_gene: TRBV30; j_gene: TRBJ2-1; abundance: once; CDR3aa: CAWSPGTWQFF; CDR3nt: TGTGCCTGGAGTCCCGGGACTTGGCAGTTCTTC
d_gene: TRBD1; v_gene: TRBV20-1; j_gene: TRBJ1-2; abundance: few; CDR3aa: CSATGTADSNYGYTF; CDR3nt: TGCAGTGCAACCGGGACAGCCGACTCTAACTATGGCTACACCTTC
d_gene: TRBD2; v_gene: TRBV6-2/TRBV6-3; j_gene: TRBJ2-2; abundance: NA; CDR3aa: CASSSGLAGVFGTGELFF; CDR3nt: TGTGCCAGCAGTTCCGGGCTAGCGGGAGTGTTTGGCACCGGGGAGCTGTTTTTT
d_gene: NA; v_gene: TRBV12-3/TRBV12-4; j_gene: TRBJ1-3; abundance: NA; CDR3aa: CASSLRPGVSGNTIYF; CDR3nt: TGTGCCAGCAGTTTAAGGCCCGGAGTCTCTGGAAACACCATATATTTT
d_gene: NA; v_gene: TRBV29-1; j_gene: TRBJ2-1; abundance: many; CDR3aa: CSAQTSSAEQFF; CDR3nt: TGCAGCGCTCAAACCTCATCGGCTGAGCAGTTCTTC
d_gene: NA; v_gene: TRBV2; j_gene: TRBJ1-4; abundance: NA; CDR3aa: CASSQTGTTYEKLFF; CDR3nt: TGTGCCAGCAGTCAAACAGGGACTACTTATGAAAAACTGTTTTTT
d_gene: NA; v_gene: TRBV7-9; j_gene: TRBJ1-6; abundance: NA; CDR3aa: CASRNTGDNSPLHF; CDR3nt: TGTGCCAGCAGAAATACGGGGGATAATTCACCCCTCCACTTT
d_gene: NA; v_gene: TRBV19; j_gene: TRBJ2-7; abundance: NA; CDR3aa: CASSIGAGNEQYF; CDR3nt: TGTGCCAGTAGTATAGGGGCCGGGAACGAGCAGTACTTC
d_gene: NA; v_gene: TRBV5-1; j_gene: TRBJ2-1; abundance: once; CDR3aa: CASSFIPHDEQFF; CDR3nt: TGCGCCAGCAGCTTCATTCCCCACGATGAGCAGTTCTTC
d_gene: NA; v_gene: TRBV29-1; j_gene: TRBJ2-3; abundance: NA; CDR3aa: CSAARGATQYF; CDR3nt: TGCAGCGCAGCTAGGGGGGCTACGCAGTATTTT
d_gene: TRBD1; v_gene: TRBV28; j_gene: TRBJ1-5; abundance: NA; CDR3aa: CASSAGTGGFNQPQHF; CDR3nt: TGTGCCAGCAGCGCCGGGACAGGGGGCTTCAATCAGCCCCAGCATTTT
d_gene: TRBD2; v_gene: TRBV19; j_gene: TRBJ2-1; abundance: NA; CDR3aa: CATRPPPGRLAGPKYNEQFF; CDR3nt: TGTGCCACTAGACCACCCCCGGGGCGGCTAGCGGGACCGAAGTACAATGAGCAGTTCTTC
d_gene: NA; v_gene: TRBV7-9; j_gene: TRBJ2-7; abundance: NA; CDR3aa: CAVGSSYEQYF; CDR3nt: TGTGCAGTCGGGAGCTCCTACGAGCAGTACTTC
d_gene: NA; v_gene: TRBV20-1; j_gene: TRBJ1-2; abundance: NA; CDR3aa: CSASGRAYGYTF; CDR3nt: TGCAGTGCCAGCGGGAGGGCCTATGGCTACACCTTC
d_gene: NA; v_gene: TRBV6-6; j_gene: TRBJ1-1; abundance: NA; CDR3aa: CASRPQGRNTEAFF; CDR3nt: TGTGCCAGCAGACCCCAGGGGCGTAACACTGAAGCTTTCTTT
d_gene: NA; v_gene: TRBV6-2/TRBV6-3; j_gene: TRBJ1-5; abundance: few; CDR3aa: CASSLGHRLMEPQHF; CDR3nt: TGTGCCAGCAGCCTCGGACATAGACTTATGGAGCCCCAGCATTTT
d_gene: TRBD2; v_gene: TRBV7-2; j_gene: TRBJ2-3; abundance: few; CDR3aa: CASSVTGTSGTDTQYF; CDR3nt: TGTGCCAGCAGCGTGACCGGGACTAGCGGTACAGATACGCAGTATTTT
d_gene: NA; v_gene: TRBV11-3; j_gene: TRBJ1-6; abundance: NA; CDR3aa: CASSPRDGYGSPLHF; CDR3nt: TGTGCCAGCAGCCCAAGGGACGGTTACGGGTCACCCCTCCACTTT
d_gene: TRBD2; v_gene: TRBV10-2; j_gene: TRBJ2-3; abundance: NA; CDR3aa: CATRTSGRSLGTQYF; CDR3nt: TGCGCCACGAGGACTAGCGGGAGGTCCCTAGGTACGCAGTATTTT
d_gene: TRBD1; v_gene: TRBV7-2; j_gene: TRBJ1-1; abundance: NA; CDR3aa: CASSLETGRYTEAFF; CDR3nt: TGTGCCAGCAGCTTAGAGACAGGGCGATACACTGAAGCTTTCTTT